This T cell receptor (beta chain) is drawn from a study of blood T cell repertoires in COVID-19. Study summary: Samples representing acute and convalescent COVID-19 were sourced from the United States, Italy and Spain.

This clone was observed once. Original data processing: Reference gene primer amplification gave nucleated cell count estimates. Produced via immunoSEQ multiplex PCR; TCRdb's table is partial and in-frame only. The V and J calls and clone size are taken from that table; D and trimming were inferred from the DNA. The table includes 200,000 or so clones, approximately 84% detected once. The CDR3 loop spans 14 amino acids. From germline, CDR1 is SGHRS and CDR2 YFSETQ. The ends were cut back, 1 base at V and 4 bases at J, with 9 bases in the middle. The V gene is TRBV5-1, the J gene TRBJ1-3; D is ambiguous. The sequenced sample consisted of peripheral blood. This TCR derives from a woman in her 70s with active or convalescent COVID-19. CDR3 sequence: CASSLTGAGNTIYF. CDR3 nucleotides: TGCGCCAGCAGCTTGACCGGTGCCGGAAACACCATATATTTT.